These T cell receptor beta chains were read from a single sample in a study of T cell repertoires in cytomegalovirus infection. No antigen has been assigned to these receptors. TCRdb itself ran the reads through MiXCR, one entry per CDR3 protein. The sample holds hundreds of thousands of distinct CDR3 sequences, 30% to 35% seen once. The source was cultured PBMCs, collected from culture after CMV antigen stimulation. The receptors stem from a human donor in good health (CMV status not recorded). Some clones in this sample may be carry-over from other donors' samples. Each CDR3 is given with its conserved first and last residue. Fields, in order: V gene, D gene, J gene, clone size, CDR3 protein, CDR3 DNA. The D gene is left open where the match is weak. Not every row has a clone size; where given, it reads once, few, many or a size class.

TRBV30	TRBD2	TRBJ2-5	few	CATTLAGGGETQYF	TGTGCCACCACCCTAGCGGGAGGGGGGGAGACCCAGTACTTC
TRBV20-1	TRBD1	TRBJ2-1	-	CSARTGGRDNEQFF	TGCAGTGCTAGGACAGGGGGAAGGGACAATGAGCAGTTCTTC
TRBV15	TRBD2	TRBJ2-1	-	CATSSRSPLAGLSYNEQFF	TGTGCCACCAGCAGCCGTTCCCCCCTAGCGGGACTCTCCTACAATGAGCAGTTCTTC
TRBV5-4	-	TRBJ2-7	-	CASSLGGRPYEQYF	TGTGCCAGCAGCTTGGGGGGACGCCCTTACGAGCAGTACTTC
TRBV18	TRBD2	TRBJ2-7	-	CASSPLSGTSTTYEQYF	TGTGCCAGCTCACCCCTTTCCGGGACTAGCACAACCTACGAGCAGTACTTC
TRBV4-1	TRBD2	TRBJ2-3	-	CASSQDVAGGPTDTQYF	TGCGCCAGCAGCCAAGATGTAGCGGGAGGGCCCACAGATACGCAGTATTTT
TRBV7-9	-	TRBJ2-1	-	CAGKRLGRNEQFF	TGTGCCGGAAAGCGGTTGGGGCGGAATGAGCAGTTCTTC
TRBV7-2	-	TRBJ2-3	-	CASSPRQADTQYF	TGTGCCAGCAGCCCGCGACAGGCTGATACGCAGTATTTT
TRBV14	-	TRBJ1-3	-	CASSPLGSISGNTIYF	TGTGCCAGCAGCCCCCTGGGCAGCATCTCTGGAAACACCATATATTTT
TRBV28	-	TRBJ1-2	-	CASSLDAGGGGYTF	TGTGCCAGCAGTTTAGATGCGGGCGGTGGTGGCTACACCTTC
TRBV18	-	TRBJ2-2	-	CASSRNRENTGELFF	TGTGCCAGCTCACGGAACAGGGAGAACACCGGGGAGCTGTTTTTT
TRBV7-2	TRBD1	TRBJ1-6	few	CASSSSPGGGNSPLHF	TGTGCCAGCAGCTCCTCTCCAGGGGGCGGTAATTCACCCCTCCACTTT
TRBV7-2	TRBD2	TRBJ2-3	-	CASSLSPQGTSGRLRDTQYF	TGTGCCAGCAGCCTAAGTCCCCAGGGGACTAGCGGGAGGTTGAGAGATACGCAGTATTTT
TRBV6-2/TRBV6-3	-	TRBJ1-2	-	CASSSPGTSYGYTF	TGTGCCAGCAGTTCCCCAGGGACAAGCTATGGCTACACCTTC
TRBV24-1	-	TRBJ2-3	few	CATSDLGPGITDTQYF	TGTGCCACCAGTGATTTGGGTCCGGGAATCACAGATACGCAGTATTTT
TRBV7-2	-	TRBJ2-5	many	CASSLEPRGGRQETQYF	TGTGCCAGCAGCTTAGAACCCCGGGGAGGACGGCAAGAGACCCAGTACTTC
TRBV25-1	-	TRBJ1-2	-	CASRGGDILNYGYTF	TGTGCCAGCAGAGGGGGGGACATCCTTAACTATGGCTACACCTTC
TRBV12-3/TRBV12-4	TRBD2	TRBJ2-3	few	CASSLGTTSGGGDTQYF	TGTGCCAGCAGTTTAGGGACTACTAGCGGGGGGGGAGATACGCAGTATTTT
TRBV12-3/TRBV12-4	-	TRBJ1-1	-	CASSYLPTGLPEAFF	TGTGCCAGCAGCTACCTCCCGACAGGCCTCCCTGAAGCTTTCTTT
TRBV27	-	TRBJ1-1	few	CASSLLGQGGGEAFF	TGTGCCAGCAGTTTATTGGGGCAGGGAGGTGGTGAAGCTTTCTTT
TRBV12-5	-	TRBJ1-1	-	CASAPFGPGTGINTEAFF	TGTGCTAGTGCTCCTTTTGGGCCCGGGACTGGGATAAACACTGAAGCTTTCTTT
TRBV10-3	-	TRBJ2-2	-	CAISEWDSNTGELFF	TGTGCCATCAGTGAGTGGGACTCTAACACCGGGGAGCTGTTTTTT
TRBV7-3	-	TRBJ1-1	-	CASSSPGGRVPFF	TGTGCCAGCAGCTCCCCCGGCGGCAGGGTGCCTTTCTTT
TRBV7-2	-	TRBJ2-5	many	CASRDTGSGETQYF	TGTGCCAGCAGGGATACAGGGTCGGGGGAGACCCAGTACTTC
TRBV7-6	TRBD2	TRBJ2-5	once	CASSLARAVAGAETQYF	TGTGCCAGCAGCTTAGCGCGGGCGGTAGCGGGAGCGGAGACCCAGTACTTC
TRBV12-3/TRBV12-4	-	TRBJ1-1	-	CASSLPYGEAFF	TGTGCCAGCAGTTTACCCTATGGTGAAGCTTTCTTT
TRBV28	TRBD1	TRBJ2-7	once	CASSSGQAKGEQYF	TGTGCCAGCAGTTCAGGACAGGCGAAAGGCGAGCAGTACTTC
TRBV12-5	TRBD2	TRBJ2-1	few	CASGLGLAGVYNEQFF	TGTGCTAGTGGCTTGGGACTAGCGGGCGTCTACAATGAGCAGTTCTTC
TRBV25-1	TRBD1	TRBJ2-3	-	CASSEGPGGKADTQYF	TGTGCCAGCAGTGAGGGTCCAGGGGGCAAGGCAGATACGCAGTATTTT